The next 22 T cell receptor beta chains were all read from a single sample in a study of T cell changes during pregnancy in multiple sclerosis. Clones were sequenced by immunoSEQ multiplex PCR, and TCRdb holds only the in-frame ones, with some missing. The sample carries around 60,000 clones, 93% recorded once. Sequencing used CD4+ T cells from peripheral blood mononuclear cells, obtained before pregnancy. The receptor set was obtained from a female donor with multiple sclerosis, enrolled in a pregnancy study.

This chain connects TRBV7-9 to TRBJ2-7, with 10 bases that match TRBD2. The V gene's germline CDR1 is SEHNR and CDR2 FQNEAQ (reference sequence). The CDR3 has 18 amino acids. V lost 0 bases and J lost 3; bases outside the gene matches: 11. In nucleotides, the CDR3 is TGTGCCAGCAGCTTAGCAGCGGGAGGGCCTATCCCCCACTACGAGCAGTACTTC. Translation gives CASSLAAGGPIPHYEQYF.

This clone was recorded a few times. The CDR3 region has the DNA TGTGCCAGCAGCTTAGAGGACAGGGGATCTGAAGCTTTCTTT. This codes for CASSLEDRGSEAFF. The genes are TRBV7-9 and TRBJ1-1, with 9 bases aligning to TRBD1. CDR3 length equals 14 residues. From germline, CDR1 is SEHNR and CDR2 FQNEAQ (reference sequence). Germline trimming cut 1 base from V and 6 bases from J; bases unmatched to any gene: 3.

The chain uses TRBV7-2 and TRBJ2-5, with 8 bases identical to TRBD1. The J segment lost 4 bases and the V segment lost 5 bases, leaving 9 bases of the junction unmatched. The length of the CDR3 is 15 residues. In germline, CDR1 is SGHTA, CDR2 FQGNSA. This CDR3 reads CASSQDRARRETQYF. Written as DNA, the CDR3 is TGTGCCAGCAGCCAGGACAGGGCCAGAAGAGAGACCCAGTACTTC.

The rearrangement joins TRBV9 to TRBJ2-2, with 8 positions matching TRBD2. CDR1 is SGDLS and CDR2 is YYNGEE in the germline V gene. The J segment lost 7 bases and the V segment lost 0 bases, leaving 8 bases of the junction unmatched. This CDR3 has 16 residues. This CDR3 is CASSVVGTSQRGELFF. The DNA for the CDR3 is TGTGCCAGCAGCGTAGTAGGGACTAGTCAGCGCGGGGAGCTGTTTTTT.

The chain joins TRBV7-2 to TRBJ2-6; D is possibly TRBD1 (6 bases). The CDR3 has 15 amino acids. Trimming removed 5 bases from V and 2 bases from J, with 10 bases in between. Germline assignment: CDR1 SGHTA and CDR2 FQGNSA. CDR3 DNA: TGTGCCAGCAGCACAAACAGGGCTGGGGCCAACGTCCTGACTTTC. Its protein is CASSTNRAGANVLTF.

The J gene is TRBJ2-7, the V gene TRBV11-3; the D is unclear. Trimming pared 5 bases from V and 2 bases from J, leaving 13 bases between. The CDR3 length is 14 residues. Germline values: CDR1 SGHNT, CDR2 YENEEA. The CDR3 DNA reads TGTGCCAGCAGCCCCTCGCAGGTAGCCTACGAGCAGTACTTC. It encodes CASSPSQVAYEQYF. Together with reference TRBV11-3 and TRBJ2-7, the CDR3 gives the full variable domain: EAGVVQSPRYKIIEKKQPVAFWCNPISGHNTLYWYLQNLGQGPELLIRYENEEAVDDSQLPKDRFSAERLKGVDSTLKIQPAELGDSAVYLCASSPSQVAYEQYFGPGTRLTVT.

The J gene is TRBJ2-2, the V gene TRBV5-1; D possibly corresponds to TRBD2 (5 bases). The CDR3 length is 16 residues. Germline V gene sequence: CDR1 SGHRS, CDR2 YFSETQ. V was shortened by 2 bases and J by 1 base, with 12 bases between the two germline ends. The CDR3 bases are TGCGCCAGCAGCTTAGTTACGGGATTGAACACCGGGGAGCTGTTTTTT. Translated, it gives CASSLVTGLNTGELFF.

This chain uses TRBV2 with TRBJ2-1; TRBD2 agrees at 9 bases. Germline V gene lookup returns CDR1 SNHLY and CDR2 FYNNEI. The V gene end was trimmed by 4 bases and the J gene end by 6 bases; junction bases not matched to a gene: 10. The CDR3 length is 16 residues. The DNA of the CDR3 is TGTGCCAGCAGTGTTTTACGGACTAGCGTACTCAATGAGCAGTTCTTC. This codes for CASSVLRTSVLNEQFF.

The chain recombines TRBV11-3 with TRBJ2-5; D is ambiguous. CDR3 length: 15 amino acids. Germline V gene sequence: CDR1 SGHNT, CDR2 YENEEA. The V and J ends lost 1 base and 1 base respectively, with 10 bases between them. This chain's CDR3 is CASSLALAAQETQYF. DNA of the CDR3: TGTGCCAGCAGCTTAGCCCTGGCCGCCCAAGAGACCCAGTACTTC.

V gene TRBV11-2 combines with J gene TRBJ1-1; 9 bases line up with TRBD1. The trim removed 3 bases at V and 12 bases at J, leaving 5 bases unmatched. Germline-derived CDR1 and CDR2 are SGHAT and FQNNGV. This CDR3 spans 12 amino acids. The CDR3 bases are TGTGCCAGCAGCTTGGGGACAGGGCAAACTTTCTTT. Amino acid sequence: CASSLGTGQTFF.

The chain combines TRBV28 with TRBJ2-5, with D possibly TRBD1 on 6 matching bases. The ends were cut back, 5 bases at V and 2 bases at J, with 12 bases in the middle. Germline CDR1 is MDHEN and CDR2 is SYDVKM. The CDR3 is 14 amino acids. Written as DNA, the CDR3 is TGTGCCAGCAGTATCGCAGGGGCACAAGAGACCCAGTACTTC. As protein: CASSIAGAQETQYF.

The rearrangement links TRBV27 to TRBJ2-3, with 10 bases aligning to TRBD2. The CDR3 sequence is 17 residues long. CDR1 is MNHEY, CDR2 SMNVEV, per germline (reference sequence). V lost 2 bases, J lost 4 bases, and 9 bases stayed unmatched. CDR3 sequence reads: CASSLLAGVVSADTQYF. CDR3 sequence (DNA): TGTGCCAGCAGTTTACTAGCGGGAGTCGTATCGGCAGATACGCAGTATTTT.

The chain combines TRBV7-2 with TRBJ2-5, with TRBD2 matching 8 bases. The CDR3 runs 14 residues. V dropped 5 bases and J dropped 1; count of bases not matched to a gene: 3. Germline-derived CDR1 and CDR2 are SGHTA and FQGNSA. The CDR3 region has the DNA TGTGCCAGCAGCAGACTAGCGACCCAAGAGACCCAGTACTTC. Encoded protein: CASSRLATQETQYF.

The V and J genes are TRBV7-9 and TRBJ2-5; D perhaps matches TRBD1 (5 bases). V lost 2 bases and J lost 3, with 10 bases in between. Germline-derived CDR1 and CDR2 are SEHNR and FQNEAQ (reference sequence). This CDR3 contains 14 residues. CDR3 coding DNA: TGTGCCAGCAGCTTACGGCAGGGAAAAGAGACCCAGTACTTC. Protein sequence: CASSLRQGKETQYF.

In this sample, this clone turned up once. The gene calls are TRBV19 and TRBJ1-2; 8 bases are shared with TRBD1. With 7 bases clipped from V and 8 bases from J, the junction kept 15 bases outside the gene matches. CDR1 is LNHDA and CDR2 is SQIVND in the germline V gene (reference sequence). There are 15 residues in the CDR3. The CDR3 nucleotides read TGTGCCAGTAACCCCGGGACAGGAAATTTCTGGGGCTACACCTTC. It yields the protein CASNPGTGNFWGYTF.

This chain connects TRBV6-4 to TRBJ2-3; D perhaps matches TRBD1 (6 bases). This CDR3 comprises 16 residues. Germline V gene sequence: CDR1 MRHNA, CDR2 SNTAGT. V lost 0 bases to trimming and J lost 2 bases, with 12 bases between them. The CDR3 protein is CASSDSGASSTDTQYF. CDR3 sequence (DNA): TGTGCCAGCAGTGACTCGGGGGCCTCATCCACAGATACGCAGTATTTT.

The V gene is TRBV29-1, the J gene TRBJ1-1; D call uncertain. Trimming removed 4 bases from V and 1 base from J, with 19 bases in between. The CDR3 has 16 residues. CDR1 and CDR2 from the germline V gene are SQVTM and ANQGSEA. The CDR3 DNA follows: TGCAGCGTTGCTCGGAGTGCGACGGATGCGAACACTGAAGCTTTCTTT. As protein: CSVARSATDANTEAFF. Full variable domain (outside the CDR3, taken from reference TRBV29-1 and TRBJ1-1): SAVISQKPSRDICQRGTSLTIQCQVDSQVTMMFWYRQQPGQSLTLIATANQGSEATYESGFVIDKFPISRPNLTFSTLTVSNMSPEDSSIYLCSVARSATDANTEAFFGQGTRLTVV.

The gene calls are TRBV19 and TRBJ1-1, with a weak D call TRBD1 (6 bases). V lost 8 bases and J lost 4, with 20 bases in between. The CDR3 spans 15 residues. CDR1 and CDR2 (germline): LNHDA, SQIVND (reference sequence). The CDR3 DNA follows: TGTGCCAGTTCAACTCGGGGGGCGAAAGGCACTGAAGCTTTCTTT. This encodes CASSTRGAKGTEAFF. Combining the CDR3 with reference TRBV19 and TRBJ1-1 gives the whole variable domain DGGITQSPKYLFRKEGQNVTLSCEQNLNHDAMYWYRQDPGQGLRLIYYSQIVNDFQKGDIAEGYSVSREKKESFPLTVTSAQKNPTAFYLCASSTRGAKGTEAFFGQGTRLTVV.

This clone was detected only once. This chain joins TRBV28 and TRBJ2-2; 8 nucleotides agree with TRBD2. Looked up from germline, CDR1 is MDHEN and CDR2 is SYDVKM. J was trimmed by 0 bases and V by 7 bases; bases with no gene match: 10. This CDR3 is 17 amino acids long. The CDR3 sequence is CASNTPSGLANTGELFF. The CDR3 DNA follows: TGTGCCAGCAACACACCTAGCGGGCTCGCGAACACCGGGGAGCTGTTTTTT.

This sequence joins TRBV7-3 and TRBJ2-6, with 7 bases matching TRBD1. Looked up from germline, CDR1 is SGHTA and CDR2 is FQGTGA. The trim removed 4 bases at V and 0 bases at J, leaving 9 bases unmatched. CDR3 length: 18 amino acids. CDR3 residues: CASSSRDRDFSGANVLTF. CDR3 nucleotides: TGTGCCAGCAGCTCTCGGGACAGAGACTTCTCTGGGGCCAACGTCCTGACTTTC.

This chain joins TRBV6-5 and TRBJ2-6; the D gene is possibly TRBD1 (6 bases). Germline assignment: CDR1 MNHEY and CDR2 SVGAGI. The CDR3 covers 15 residues. V was pared by 5 bases and J by 2 bases, with 10 bases between. CDR3 sequence reads: CASSNTGTGANVLTF. The CDR3 coding sequence is TGTGCCAGCAGTAACACAGGGACTGGGGCCAACGTCCTGACTTTC.

The rearrangement joins TRBV19 to TRBJ2-7, with TRBD2 identical over 14 bases. CDR1 is LNHDA, CDR2 SQIVND, per germline (reference sequence). With V trimmed by 7 bases and J by 5 bases, 10 bases remained unmatched. The length of the CDR3 is 16 residues. The DNA for the CDR3 is TGTGCCAGTACGAGACTAGCGGGAGGGCCAGTGGACGAGCAGTACTTC. Translation: CASTRLAGGPVDEQYF.